The following is a T cell receptor beta chain sequence with its context. Its matching antigen is unknown. CD8 cells classed as naive were CD45RO-negative and positively selected for CCR7, excluding terminally differentiated effector memory CD45RA+ cells. In the original workflow: Filtering of immunoSEQ junctional sequences could not match full-length read filtering. Using immunoSEQ multiplex PCR, the repertoire was profiled, and TCRdb retains in-frame clones only, with some absent. For V, J and clone size, that table is used; D and trimming come from the DNA. The table lists some 740,000 clones, 85% to 95% of them singletons, with under 30% in the top ten. The CDR3 has 16 amino acids. The V and J ends lost 1 base and 2 bases, in that order; junction bases with no gene match: 7. Germline V gene sequence: CDR1 SGHKS, CDR2 YYEKEE (reference sequence). The data originate from a study of shared clonotypes between healthy human individuals. Across the study: There were three CD4 naive, three CD4 memory, two CD8 naive and one CD8 memory plates per donor. Study results and limitations: Lower generation probabilities were found for non-shared clonotypes than for those shared by all four donors.

The specimen sequenced was naive CD8+ T cells sorted from blood. The V and J genes are TRBV5-5 and TRBJ2-3; 7 bases match TRBD2. The receptor comes from a man younger than 45 in good health. The CDR3 loop is CASSLRLAEATDTQYF. The CDR3 bases are TGTGCCAGCAGCTTGAGGCTAGCGGAGGCCACAGATACGCAGTATTTT.